Listed below are T cell receptor beta chains from one sample, sequenced in a study of cytomegalovirus exposure and HLA in healthy donors. The protocol was immunoSEQ multiplex PCR, while the TCRdb copy is restricted to in-frame clones and leaves out a portion. Of 100,000 or so clones in the sample, approximately 90% were seen once. Sequencing used PBMCs. The receptors originated from a woman under 30 in good health and CMV-seropositive. CDR3s include the opening cysteine and the closing phenylalanine or tryptophan. Each record gives: J gene, clone size, D gene, V gene, CDR3 protein. The D gene is left open where the match is weak. Not all rows give a size; the values are once, few, many and, for expanded clones, a class.

J gene: TRBJ2-6
clone size: -
D gene: -
V gene: TRBV19
CDR3 protein: CASSYSSGANVLTF

J gene: TRBJ1-1
clone size: once
D gene: TRBD1
V gene: TRBV6-5
CDR3 protein: CASSSPGTGDTEAFF

J gene: TRBJ2-1
clone size: -
D gene: -
V gene: TRBV21-1
CDR3 protein: CASSTGFRGHPYNEQFF

J gene: TRBJ2-5
clone size: -
D gene: TRBD2
V gene: TRBV29-1
CDR3 protein: CSVLAGDGETQYF

J gene: TRBJ2-5
clone size: -
D gene: -
V gene: TRBV6-5
CDR3 protein: CASSYSSGLGETQYF

J gene: TRBJ2-5
clone size: -
D gene: TRBD2
V gene: TRBV27
CDR3 protein: CASRTTLLADSQETQYF

J gene: TRBJ2-7
clone size: -
D gene: TRBD1
V gene: TRBV19
CDR3 protein: CASSPTGSLYEQYF

J gene: TRBJ2-1
clone size: -
D gene: TRBD1
V gene: TRBV28
CDR3 protein: CASSFRTGNGNEQFF

J gene: TRBJ2-7
clone size: -
D gene: TRBD2
V gene: TRBV19
CDR3 protein: CASSIDGRLEQYF

J gene: TRBJ2-1
clone size: -
D gene: TRBD2
V gene: TRBV29-1
CDR3 protein: CSVDSRGSYNEQFF

J gene: TRBJ2-7
clone size: -
D gene: -
V gene: TRBV7-9
CDR3 protein: CASSLVEEGEQYF

J gene: TRBJ2-1
clone size: -
D gene: TRBD2
V gene: TRBV5-1
CDR3 protein: CASSGLRGGQVSYNEQFF

J gene: TRBJ1-4
clone size: once
D gene: -
V gene: TRBV5-6
CDR3 protein: CASSPGAGLGEKLFF

J gene: TRBJ1-4
clone size: -
D gene: -
V gene: TRBV6-5
CDR3 protein: CASSYGGRGREKLFF

J gene: TRBJ1-4
clone size: -
D gene: -
V gene: TRBV11-2
CDR3 protein: CASSLEWQEGEKLFF

J gene: TRBJ2-5
clone size: -
D gene: -
V gene: TRBV28
CDR3 protein: CASSSPTPQETQYF

J gene: TRBJ2-7
clone size: -
D gene: -
V gene: TRBV27
CDR3 protein: CASSLSGVHYEQYF

J gene: TRBJ1-2
clone size: -
D gene: -
V gene: TRBV5-1
CDR3 protein: CASSLFRAGYGYTF

J gene: TRBJ1-1
clone size: -
D gene: -
V gene: TRBV18
CDR3 protein: CASLRGTLNTEAFF

J gene: TRBJ2-3
clone size: -
D gene: TRBD2
V gene: TRBV11-3
CDR3 protein: CASSLDSGGDDVDTQYF

J gene: TRBJ1-2
clone size: -
D gene: TRBD1
V gene: TRBV28
CDR3 protein: CASSSLTGRNGYTF

J gene: TRBJ2-7
clone size: -
D gene: -
V gene: TRBV27
CDR3 protein: CASSLFPTGYEQYF

J gene: TRBJ1-2
clone size: once
D gene: -
V gene: TRBV7-9
CDR3 protein: CASSPWAGESYGYTF

J gene: TRBJ2-5
clone size: -
D gene: TRBD2
V gene: TRBV7-7
CDR3 protein: CASSPQGGGGETQYF

J gene: TRBJ2-3
clone size: -
D gene: -
V gene: TRBV29-1
CDR3 protein: CSVEVVLSTDTQYF

J gene: TRBJ1-2
clone size: -
D gene: TRBD1
V gene: TRBV28
CDR3 protein: CASSSSFRDRIMNGYTF

J gene: TRBJ2-1
clone size: -
D gene: TRBD2
V gene: TRBV5-5
CDR3 protein: CASTPTSGGIYNEQFF

J gene: TRBJ2-2
clone size: few
D gene: TRBD2
V gene: TRBV6-5
CDR3 protein: CASTGTSWNTGELFF

J gene: TRBJ1-2
clone size: -
D gene: -
V gene: TRBV29-1
CDR3 protein: CSVYNRSNYGYTF

J gene: TRBJ2-3
clone size: -
D gene: TRBD2
V gene: TRBV2
CDR3 protein: CASSELLARNTQYF

J gene: TRBJ1-2
clone size: -
D gene: -
V gene: TRBV29-1
CDR3 protein: CSGAGDGYTF

J gene: TRBJ2-3
clone size: -
D gene: TRBD1
V gene: TRBV28
CDR3 protein: CASSSDRKFADTQYF

J gene: TRBJ2-7
clone size: -
D gene: -
V gene: TRBV21-1
CDR3 protein: CASRGKVPGEQYF

J gene: TRBJ1-4
clone size: -
D gene: -
V gene: TRBV5-5
CDR3 protein: CASSLISGEKLFF

J gene: TRBJ1-6
clone size: once
D gene: -
V gene: TRBV7-9
CDR3 protein: CASSLGQGTSPLHF

J gene: TRBJ2-1
clone size: -
D gene: TRBD2
V gene: TRBV5-1
CDR3 protein: CASSLVRLAGLSGTYNEQFF

J gene: TRBJ2-1
clone size: -
D gene: TRBD2
V gene: TRBV10-3
CDR3 protein: CAISGGLAGGVGGNNEQFF

J gene: TRBJ1-5
clone size: once
D gene: TRBD1
V gene: TRBV9
CDR3 protein: CASSGDSLSNQPQHF

J gene: TRBJ2-5
clone size: -
D gene: -
V gene: TRBV11-2
CDR3 protein: CASSLVASEGETQYF

J gene: TRBJ2-3
clone size: -
D gene: TRBD2
V gene: TRBV9
CDR3 protein: CASSPRTSEDTQYF

J gene: TRBJ1-6
clone size: -
D gene: -
V gene: TRBV6-6
CDR3 protein: CASSLSSSYNSPLHF

J gene: TRBJ1-6
clone size: -
D gene: -
V gene: TRBV7-9
CDR3 protein: CASSHSWQDNSPLHF

J gene: TRBJ2-3
clone size: once
D gene: -
V gene: TRBV19
CDR3 protein: CASSIDSGTPYSTDTQYF

J gene: TRBJ2-7
clone size: -
D gene: TRBD2
V gene: TRBV5-1
CDR3 protein: CASSIGLAGRLYEQYF